This TCR beta chain was profiled in a study of cytomegalovirus exposure and HLA in healthy donors. PCR used 60 Vbeta primers and 13 Jbeta primers. Assay used: immunoSEQ multiplex PCR; TCRdb lists only in-frame clones, some missing. The sample yields roughly 200,000 clones, just over 75% seen once. This clone has only one observation. V shed 3 bases and J 11 bases; nucleotides not matched to a gene: 5. This CDR3 has 13 amino acids. Germline lookup yields CDR1 LGHNA and CDR2 YSLEER. The chain recombines TRBV4-3 with TRBJ1-2; 11 positions agree with TRBD1. The sequenced sample consisted of PBMCs. This clonotype was sampled from a woman in her sixties in good health and CMV-seropositive. CDR3 region: CASSQGTGGSYTF. For the CDR3, the DNA is TGCGCCAGCAGCCAGGGGACAGGGGGATCTTACACCTTC.